The 15 T cell receptor beta chains reported below all come from one sample, sequenced in a study of cytomegalovirus exposure and HLA in healthy donors. With 60 Vbeta and 13 Jbeta primers, the PCR was carried out. Using immunoSEQ multiplex PCR, the repertoire was profiled, and TCRdb retains in-frame clones only, with some absent. The data contain about 250,000 clones, 80% of them singletons. The sequencing input was PBMCs. All receptors derive from a girl aged 2 to 10 in good health and CMV-seronegative.

The chain uses TRBV28 and TRBJ2-7; D call uncertain. This CDR3 has 16 amino acids. Germline assignment: CDR1 MDHEN and CDR2 SYDVKM. V was shortened by 1 base and J by 6 bases, with 19 bases between the two germline ends. In nucleotides, the CDR3 is TGTGCCAGCAGTTTATCACTCGCACATGGAGTGAGCGAGCAGTACTTC. Translating gives CASSLSLAHGVSEQYF.

The rearrangement joins TRBV30 to TRBJ2-1, with TRBD2 identical over 10 bases. Per germline, CDR1 GTSNPN and CDR2 SVGIG (reference sequence). Germline trimming cut 0 bases from V and 6 bases from J; bases unmatched to any gene: 5. CDR3 length: 15 amino acids. The CDR3: CAWSVLAGAINEQFF. CDR3 nucleotide sequence: TGTGCCTGGAGTGTCCTAGCGGGAGCTATCAATGAGCAGTTCTTC.

The gene calls are TRBV6-5 and TRBJ1-2, with D possibly TRBD1 on 5 matching bases. The CDR3 runs 14 residues. Per the germline V gene, CDR1 is MNHEY and CDR2 is SVGAGI. Trimming took off 0 bases at V and 5 bases at J, with 10 bases between the two ends. The CDR3 loop is CASSYSRGRYGYTF. CDR3 in DNA: TGTGCCAGCAGTTACTCGCGGGGGAGGTATGGCTACACCTTC.

This clone was observed a few times. The chain combines TRBV18 with TRBJ2-1, with 9 bases aligning to TRBD2. Looked up from germline, CDR1 is KGHSH and CDR2 is LQKENI. CDR3 length: 17 residues. The V and J ends lost 1 base and 2 bases, in that order; junction bases with no gene match: 6. As DNA, the CDR3 is TGTGCCAGCTCACCACGGGTAGCGGGAGTCACCTACAATGAGCAGTTCTTC. This codes for CASSPRVAGVTYNEQFF.

This clone was picked up a small number of times. The genes are TRBV10-3 and TRBJ2-1, with 9 bases identical to TRBD2. This CDR3 contains 16 residues. Per the germline V gene, CDR1 is ENHRY and CDR2 is SYGVKD. Losses at the gene ends were 2 bases for V and 0 bases for J; bases not matched to a gene: 2. CDR3 sequence: CAISEGLASSYNEQFF. CDR3 nucleotide sequence: TGTGCCATCAGTGAGGGACTAGCGAGCTCCTACAATGAGCAGTTCTTC.

Comments on this clone: Different DNA sequences within this sample yield the same CDR3. The CDR3 here is CASSLTGGAYEQYF. CDR3 in DNA: TGTGCCAGCAGCTTAACAGGCGGAGCCTACGAGCAGTACTTC. This sequence joins TRBV7-3 and TRBJ2-7; no definite D call. Trimming left V 0 bases short and J 2 bases short, with 8 bases between. Per the germline V gene, CDR1 is SGHTA and CDR2 is FQGTGA. This CDR3 is 14 amino acids long.

CDR3 nucleotide sequence: TGTGCCAGCAGCTTTCGGCTCACAGCCTTTAGACCTAGCACAGATACGCAGTATTTT. It yields the protein CASSFRLTAFRPSTDTQYF. J is TRBJ2-3 and V is TRBV7-9; D is unclear. V was cut by 3 bases and J by 0 bases, with 22 bases left in between. From germline, CDR1 is SEHNR and CDR2 FQNEAQ (reference sequence). This CDR3 region has 19 residues.

The CDR3 loop is CASSQAGGAPNEQFF. The CDR3 DNA is TGTGCCAGCAGTCAAGCGGGAGGGGCCCCCAATGAGCAGTTCTTC. V usage is TRBV7-9 and J usage is TRBJ2-1; 10 bases map to TRBD2. The germline gives CDR1 SEHNR, CDR2 FQNEAQ (reference sequence). The V gene end was trimmed by 6 bases and the J gene end by 6 bases; junction bases not matched to a gene: 8. The length of the CDR3 is 15 residues.

The chain employs TRBV9 and TRBJ1-1; perhaps TRBD1 as D (5 bases). The CDR3 sequence is 14 residues long. From germline, CDR1 is SGDLS and CDR2 YYNGEE. Trimming removed 1 base at V and 5 bases at J, with 12 bases between. The CDR3 protein is CASSVNAGETEAFF. The CDR3 DNA sequence: TGTGCCAGCAGCGTAAATGCGGGGGAGACTGAAGCTTTCTTT.

The chain employs TRBV6-5 and TRBJ2-5; TRBD2 agrees at 14 bases. V gave up 5 bases and J gave up 5 bases; unmatched junction bases: 1. The CDR3 length is 14 residues. Per the germline V gene, CDR1 is MNHEY and CDR2 is SVGAGI. The CDR3: CASSRTSGRETQYF. CDR3 in DNA: TGTGCCAGCAGTCGGACTAGCGGGAGGGAGACCCAGTACTTC.

The chain is built from TRBV5-1 and TRBJ2-7; maybe TRBD2 (7 bases). The V gene lost 0 bases and the J gene lost 3 bases, with 13 bases spanning the gap. CDR1 and CDR2 from the germline V gene are SGHRS and YFSETQ. The CDR3 totals 15 residues. CDR3 protein: CASSLAGGSLYEQYF. The CDR3 DNA reads as TGCGCCAGCAGCTTGGCGGGGGGCTCTCTCTACGAGCAGTACTTC.

The gene calls are TRBV13 and TRBJ1-2, with D perhaps matching TRBD1 (6 bases). Germline V gene data show CDR1 as PRHDT and CDR2 as FYEKMQ (reference sequence). The CDR3 is 14 residues long. V was clipped by 5 bases and J by 3 bases, with 13 bases between them. CDR3 DNA: TGTGCCAGCAGCCTCAGGGGTCGGGACTATGGCTACACCTTC. This translates into CASSLRGRDYGYTF.

The rearrangement uses TRBV7-6 and TRBJ1-4, with 9 bases matching TRBD1. Trimming removed 1 base from V and 7 bases from J; junction bases left unmatched: 7. Germline-derived CDR1 and CDR2 are SGHVS and FNYEAQ. The CDR3 length is 16 residues. The CDR3 sequence: CASSLDMGQGSEKLFF. CDR3 bases: TGTGCCAGCAGCTTAGACATGGGACAGGGAAGTGAAAAACTGTTTTTT.

Note on this clone: Other DNA variants within this sample encode the same CDR3. V gene TRBV18 combines with J gene TRBJ1-2, with 7 bases matching TRBD1. CDR3 length: 13 amino acids. Trimming took 3 bases from V and 4 from J; bases not matched to a gene: 2. Germline lookup yields CDR1 KGHSH and CDR2 LQKENI. Here the CDR3 reads CASSPTGPYGYTF. For the CDR3, the DNA is TGTGCCAGCTCACCGACAGGGCCCTATGGCTACACCTTC.

The V and J genes are TRBV2 and TRBJ1-6, with D uncertain. The CDR3 length is 15 residues. Per germline, CDR1 SNHLY and CDR2 FYNNEI. V was pared by 0 bases and J by 5 bases, with 8 bases between. The CDR3 bases are TGTGCCAGCAGTGAAGCGTACTACGATAATTCACCCCTCCACTTT. This gives the protein CASSEAYYDNSPLHF.